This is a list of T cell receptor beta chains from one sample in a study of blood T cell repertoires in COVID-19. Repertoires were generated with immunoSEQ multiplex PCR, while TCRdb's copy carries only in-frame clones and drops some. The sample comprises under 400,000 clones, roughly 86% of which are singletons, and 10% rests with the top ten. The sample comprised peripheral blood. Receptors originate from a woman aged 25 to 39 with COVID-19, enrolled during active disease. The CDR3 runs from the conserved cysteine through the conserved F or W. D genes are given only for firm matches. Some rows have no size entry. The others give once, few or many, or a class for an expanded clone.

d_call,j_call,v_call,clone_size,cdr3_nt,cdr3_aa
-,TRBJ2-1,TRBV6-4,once,TGTGCCAGCAGTGCGGAGTTTTACAATGAGCAGTTCTTC,CASSAEFYNEQFF
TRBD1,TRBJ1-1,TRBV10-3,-,TGTGCCATCAGAGGACAGGGGAACACTGAAGCTTTCTTT,CAIRGQGNTEAFF
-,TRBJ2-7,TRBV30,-,TGTGCCTGGAACGGGCAGGGGCTATACGAGCAGTACTTC,CAWNGQGLYEQYF
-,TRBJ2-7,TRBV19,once,TGTGCCAGTAGTATGAACATGGCCTACGAGCAGTACTTC,CASSMNMAYEQYF
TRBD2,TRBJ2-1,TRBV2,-,TGTGCCAGCATCTTAGAACCTAGCGGAGCGTACAATGAGCAGTTCTTC,CASILEPSGAYNEQFF
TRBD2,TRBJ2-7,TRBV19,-,TGTGCCAGTAGTACTACCGGGACTAGCGGGGCTTTGCAGTACTTC,CASSTTGTSGALQYF
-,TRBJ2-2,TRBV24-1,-,TGTGCCACCTCCAGGGCCCCAGGGACCGGGGAGCTGTTTTTT,CATSRAPGTGELFF
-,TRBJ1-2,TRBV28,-,TGTGCCAGCAGTATCCTCCGGGGAGTTGGGCCTAACTATGGCTACACCTTC,CASSILRGVGPNYGYTF
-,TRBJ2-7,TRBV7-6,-,TGTGCCAGCAGCTTAGGGAGCTCCTACGGGACCTACGAGCAGTACTTC,CASSLGSSYGTYEQYF
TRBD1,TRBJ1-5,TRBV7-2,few,TGTGCCAGCAGCTTACAGGGGGCACGAGGCAATCAGCCCCAGCATTTT,CASSLQGARGNQPQHF
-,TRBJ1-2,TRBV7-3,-,TGTGCCAGCAGCGCTAGGGGCTATGGCTACACCTTC,CASSARGYGYTF
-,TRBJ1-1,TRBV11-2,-,TGTGCCACCGATGGACAGTCGAACACTGAAGCTTTCTTT,CATDGQSNTEAFF
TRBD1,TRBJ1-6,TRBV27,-,TGTGCCAGCAGTTTCCAGGGGGCAGGTTCACCCCTCCACTTT,CASSFQGAGSPLHF
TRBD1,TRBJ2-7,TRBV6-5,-,TGTGCCAGCAGCCGGACAGGGGAGGGGGAGCAGTACTTC,CASSRTGEGEQYF
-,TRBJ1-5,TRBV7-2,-,TGTGCCAGCAGCTTAGGGGGCCTCAGGGATCAGCCCCAGCATTTT,CASSLGGLRDQPQHF
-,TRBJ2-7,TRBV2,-,TGTGCCAGCTCGAGGATCACCTACGAGCAGTACTTC,CASSRITYEQYF